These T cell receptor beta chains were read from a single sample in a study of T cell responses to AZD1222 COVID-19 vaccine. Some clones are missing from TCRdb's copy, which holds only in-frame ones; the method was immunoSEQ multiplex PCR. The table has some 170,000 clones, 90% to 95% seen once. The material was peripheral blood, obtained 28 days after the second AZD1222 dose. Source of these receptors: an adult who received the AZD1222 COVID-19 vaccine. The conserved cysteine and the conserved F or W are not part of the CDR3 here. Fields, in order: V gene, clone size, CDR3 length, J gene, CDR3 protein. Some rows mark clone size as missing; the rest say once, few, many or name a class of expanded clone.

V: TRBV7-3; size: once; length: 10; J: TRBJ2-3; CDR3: ASSFNGDTQY
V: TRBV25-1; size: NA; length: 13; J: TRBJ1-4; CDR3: ASSGRTGANEKLF
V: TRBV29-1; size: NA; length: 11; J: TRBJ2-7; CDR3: SVEDHASYEQY
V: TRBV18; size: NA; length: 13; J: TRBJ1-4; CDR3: ASSSRAIGSEKLF
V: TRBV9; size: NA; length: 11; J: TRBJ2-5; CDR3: ASSARTSGAQY
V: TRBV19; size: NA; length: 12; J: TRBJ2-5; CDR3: ASSSTTGRETQY
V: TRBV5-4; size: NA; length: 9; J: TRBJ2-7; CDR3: AGTSSYEQY
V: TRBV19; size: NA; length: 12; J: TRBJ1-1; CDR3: ASSMGRALTEAF
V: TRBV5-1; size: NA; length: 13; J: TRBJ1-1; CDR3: ASSPGQGVSTEAF
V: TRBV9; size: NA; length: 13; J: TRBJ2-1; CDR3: ASSEGISSYNEQF
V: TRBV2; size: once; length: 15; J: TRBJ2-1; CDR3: ASKRLAGGSSYNEQF
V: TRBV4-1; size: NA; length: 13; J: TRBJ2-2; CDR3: ASSPRTGGTGELF
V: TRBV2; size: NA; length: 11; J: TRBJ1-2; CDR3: AGRTGRYYGYT
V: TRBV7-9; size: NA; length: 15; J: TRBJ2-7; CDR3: ASSLTGDRARSYEQY
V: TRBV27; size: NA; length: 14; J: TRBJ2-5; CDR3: ASSLSRLAGGETQY
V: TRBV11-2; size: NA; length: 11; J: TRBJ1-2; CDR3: ASSSGLNYGYT
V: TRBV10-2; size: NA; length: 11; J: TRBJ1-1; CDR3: ASSFGPNTEAF
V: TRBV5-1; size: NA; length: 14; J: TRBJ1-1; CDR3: ASSLLSVQENTEAF
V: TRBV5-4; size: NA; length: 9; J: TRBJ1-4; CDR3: ASSLTQKLF
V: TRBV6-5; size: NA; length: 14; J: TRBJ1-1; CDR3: ASSYSGGAVATEAF
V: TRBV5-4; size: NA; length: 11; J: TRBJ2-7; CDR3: ASSFLGGYEQY
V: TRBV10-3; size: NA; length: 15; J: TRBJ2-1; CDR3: AISDLVWDRDHNEQF
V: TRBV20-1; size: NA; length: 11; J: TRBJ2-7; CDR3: SASGDRTYEQY
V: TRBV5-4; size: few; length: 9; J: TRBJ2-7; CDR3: ASSFGGEQY
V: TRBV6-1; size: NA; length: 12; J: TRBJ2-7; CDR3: ASSERGGGYEQY
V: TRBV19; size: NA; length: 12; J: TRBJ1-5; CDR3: ASSPRTGGQPQH
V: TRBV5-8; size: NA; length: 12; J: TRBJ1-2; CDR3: ATGVGAYLYGYT
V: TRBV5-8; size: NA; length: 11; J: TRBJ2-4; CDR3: ASRAGIRNIQY
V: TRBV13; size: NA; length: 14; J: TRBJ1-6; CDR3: ASGDTDGVAGSPLH
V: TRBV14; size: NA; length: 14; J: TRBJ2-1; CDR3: ASSLLGGGAYNEQF
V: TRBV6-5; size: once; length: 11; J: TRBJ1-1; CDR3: ASSTTGNTEAF
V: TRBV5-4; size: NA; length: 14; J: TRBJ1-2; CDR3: ASSTGGRGHNYGYT
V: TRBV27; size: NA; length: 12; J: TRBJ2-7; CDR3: ASSATGLAFEQY
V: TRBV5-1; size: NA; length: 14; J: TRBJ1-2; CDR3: ASSLMSDWVNYGYT
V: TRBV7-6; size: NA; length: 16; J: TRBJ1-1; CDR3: ASSLAPGQGIMNTEAF
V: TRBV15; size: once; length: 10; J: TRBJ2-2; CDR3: ATSRGGGELF
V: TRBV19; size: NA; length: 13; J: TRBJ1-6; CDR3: ASNFGTGTSSPLH
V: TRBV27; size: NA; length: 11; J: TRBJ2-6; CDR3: ASTGSGANVLT
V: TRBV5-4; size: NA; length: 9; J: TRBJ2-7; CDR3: ASSLNYEQY
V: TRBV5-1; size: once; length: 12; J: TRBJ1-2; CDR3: ASSLREANYGYT
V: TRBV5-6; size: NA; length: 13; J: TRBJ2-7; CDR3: ASRVGTENPYEQY
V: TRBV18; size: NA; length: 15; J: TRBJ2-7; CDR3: ASSPPRQGPQSYEQY
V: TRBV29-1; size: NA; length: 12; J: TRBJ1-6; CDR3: SVADGPGASPLH
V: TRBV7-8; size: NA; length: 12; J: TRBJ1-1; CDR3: ASSPPVRRTEAF
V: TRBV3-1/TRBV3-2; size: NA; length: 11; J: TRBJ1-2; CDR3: ASSQGRVDGYT
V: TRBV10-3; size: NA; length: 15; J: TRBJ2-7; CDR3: AISQRTSGGASGEQY
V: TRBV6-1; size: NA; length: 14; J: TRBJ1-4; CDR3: ASSETSIWGAEKLF
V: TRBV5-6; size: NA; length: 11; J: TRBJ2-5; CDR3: ASSFRGQETQY
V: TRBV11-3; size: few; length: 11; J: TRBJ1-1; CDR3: ASSLGQNTEAF
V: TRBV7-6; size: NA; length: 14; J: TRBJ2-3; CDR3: ASSYRTGGSTDTQY
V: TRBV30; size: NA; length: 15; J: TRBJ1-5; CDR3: AWSVLSGQGVNQPQH
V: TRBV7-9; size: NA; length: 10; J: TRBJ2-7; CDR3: ASSSGTYEQY
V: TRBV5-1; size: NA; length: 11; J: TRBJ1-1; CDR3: ASSLVSFAEAF